The 24 T cell receptor beta chains below were found in one sample sequenced in a study of T cells after posttransplantation cyclophosphamide. Data came from immunoSEQ multiplex PCR; TCRdb stores just in-frame clones and leaves some out. The sample shows approximately 4,400 clones, around 82% of them seen only once. Treatment was busulfan-fludarabine conditioning, a marrow graft, and cyclophosphamide on days +3 and +4. The sequencing here drew on PBMCs, taken 86 days after allogeneic stem cell transplant with posttransplant cyclophosphamide. These receptors all come from a male patient aged 50 to 59 who received an allogeneic stem cell transplant from an unrelated donor, was CMV-positive, and had acute GVHD only. These T cells may partly come from the graft donor.

The chain couples TRBV7-3 to TRBJ1-3; TRBD1 might be the D (5 bases). The V gene's germline CDR1 is SGHTA and CDR2 FQGTGA. This CDR3 has 17 residues. Trimming stripped 2 bases from V and 0 bases from J, with 14 bases between. The CDR3 bases are TGTGCCAGCAGCTTATACGGGGGGAGCAACTCTGGAAACACCATATATTTT. Its protein product is CASSLYGGSNSGNTIYF.

This clone was observed once. A junction end diverges from the germline sequence, so it may reflect a read error. The sample contains more than one DNA sequence encoding this CDR3. This sequence joins TRBV11-2 and TRBJ1-6; weak D call: TRBD1 (5 bases). This CDR3 contains 17 residues. Germline CDR1 SGHAT, CDR2 FQNNGV. CDR3 protein: CASSQRGNPLYNSPLHF. In nucleotides, the CDR3 is TGTGCCAGCAGCCAACGGGGGAACCCCCTTTATAATTCCCCCCTCCACTTT.

CDR3 nucleotides: TGTGCCAGCAGCCCAGGGGTCGATCAGCCCCAGCATTTT. It is translated as CASSPGVDQPQHF. The chain carries TRBV7-8 and TRBJ1-5; tentative D call: TRBD1 (6 bases). Trimming shortened V by 5 bases and J by 5 bases, and 10 bases separated the two germline ends. Germline V gene lookup returns CDR1 SGHVS and CDR2 FQNEAQ. CDR3 length equals 13 residues. Drawing the rest from reference TRBV7-8 and TRBJ1-5, the complete variable domain is GAGVSQSPRYKVAKRGQDVALRCDPISGHVSLFWYQQALGQGPEFLTYFQNEAQLDKSGLPSDRFFAERPEGSVSTLKIQRTQQEDSAVYLCASSPGVDQPQHFGDGTRLSIL.

Regarding this clone: A junction end diverges from the germline sequence, so it may reflect a read error. The rearrangement links TRBV11-2 to TRBJ2-2, with 7 nucleotides matching TRBD2. Germline CDR1 is SGHAT and CDR2 is FQNNGV. This CDR3 contains 14 residues. Written as DNA, the CDR3 is TGTGCCAGCAGCCTCAGGGTACGAAGCGGGGAGCTGCTTTTT. Protein product: CASSLRVRSGELLF.

This sequence joins TRBV10-3 and TRBJ1-4; 9 bases agree with TRBD1. Germline V gives CDR1 ENHRY, CDR2 SYGVKD. The J segment lost 3 bases and the V segment lost 5 bases, leaving 7 bases of the junction unmatched. This CDR3 contains 16 residues. DNA of the CDR3: TGTGCCATCAGTCCCCGACAGGGGGGACCTAATGAAAAACTGTTTTTT. Residues: CAISPRQGGPNEKLFF.

The chain recombines TRBV10-3 with TRBJ2-5; unclear D gene. This CDR3 has 12 amino acids. V lost 4 bases to trimming and J lost 4 bases, with 7 bases between them. Per the germline V gene, CDR1 is ENHRY and CDR2 is SYGVKD. CDR3 sequence: CAISGHLETQYF. The DNA of the CDR3 is TGTGCCATCAGTGGACACTTAGAGACCCAGTACTTC.

The sample holds a few counts of this clone. The rearrangement uses TRBV5-1 and TRBJ2-7; 7 bases map to TRBD1. The V gene end was trimmed by 1 base and the J gene end by 2 bases; junction bases not matched to a gene: 3. This CDR3 contains 14 residues. Germline CDR1 is SGHRS and CDR2 is YFSETQ. The CDR3 DNA sequence: TGCGCCAGCAGCTTGATAGGGGGCGCCTACGAGCAGTACTTC. As protein: CASSLIGGAYEQYF.

This clone was recorded once. The chain recombines TRBV6-5 with TRBJ1-1, with a possible D match to TRBD1 (5 bases). V lost 5 bases to trimming and J lost 3 bases, with 10 bases between them. In germline, CDR1 is MNHEY, CDR2 SVGAGI. CDR3 length equals 13 residues. As DNA, the CDR3 is TGTGCCAGCAGTAGGGGATTCGACACTGAAGCTTTCTTT. Its protein product is CASSRGFDTEAFF.

The J gene is TRBJ1-5, the V gene TRBV30; D remains ambiguous. Germline loops: CDR1 GTSNPN, CDR2 SVGIG (reference sequence). The CDR3 contains 13 residues. V lost 1 base to trimming and J lost 3 bases, with 7 bases between them. The CDR3 is CAWSGADNQPQHF. The CDR3 DNA sequence: TGTGCCTGGAGTGGGGCAGACAATCAGCCCCAGCATTTT. The full variable domain, in which reference TRBV30 and TRBJ1-5 provide the parts outside the CDR3, is SQTIHQWPATLVQPVGSPLSLECTVEGTSNPNLYWYRQAAGRGLQLLFYSVGIGQISSEVPQNLSASRPQDRQFILSSKKLLLSDSGFYLCAWSGADNQPQHFGDGTRLSIL.

This clone was seen just once. The gene calls are TRBV19 and TRBJ1-5, with 7 bases identical to TRBD1. The V segment lost 5 bases and the J segment 3 bases; nucleotides outside the gene matches: 4. The CDR3 has 14 amino acids. Germline CDR1 and CDR2: LNHDA and SQIVND (reference sequence). CDR3 loop: CASSRQGPNQPQHF. In DNA, the CDR3 is TGTGCCAGTAGTCGACAGGGACCCAATCAGCCCCAGCATTTT. Full variable domain (remainder filled in from reference TRBV19 and TRBJ1-5): DGGITQSPKYLFRKEGQNVTLSCEQNLNHDAMYWYRQDPGQGLRLIYYSQIVNDFQKGDIAEGYSVSREKKESFPLTVTSAQKNPTAFYLCASSRQGPNQPQHFGDGTRLSIL.

CDR3 sequence (DNA): TGCGCCGGAGGGGAGGGGCCCGGGGAGCTGTTTTTT. This translates into CAGGEGPGELFF. V usage is TRBV10-2 and J usage is TRBJ2-2, with 7 nucleotides matching TRBD2. The CDR3 is 12 residues long. The germline V gene encodes CDR1 WSHSY and CDR2 SAAADI. Losses at the gene ends were 11 bases for V and 6 bases for J; bases not matched to a gene: 6.

The chain carries TRBV6-5 and TRBJ2-7; 11 positions agree with TRBD2. Germline V gene lookup returns CDR1 MNHEY and CDR2 SVGAGI. The CDR3 loop spans 15 amino acids. V shed 0 bases, J shed 7 bases, and the junction held 5 bases outside the gene matches. DNA for the CDR3: TGTGCCAGCAGTTACTCAGGACTAGCGGGTGATGAGCAGTACTTC. As protein: CASSYSGLAGDEQYF.

As DNA, the CDR3 is TGTGCCAGCAGCTTGGGGGGGTCCGGGGAGACCCAGTACTTC. Protein product: CASSLGGSGETQYF. The chain uses TRBV7-2 and TRBJ2-5, with 7 bases that match TRBD2. V shed 3 bases, J shed 5 bases, and the junction held 6 bases outside the gene matches. Germline V gene lookup returns CDR1 SGHTA and CDR2 FQGNSA. CDR3 size: 14 residues.

This clone was recorded once. The rearrangement joins TRBV27 to TRBJ2-1; 11 nucleotides agree with TRBD2. V was pared by 3 bases and J by 4 bases, with 2 bases of the junction left unmatched. The CDR3 extends over 15 amino acids. CDR1 and CDR2 (germline): MNHEY, SMNVEV (reference sequence). CDR3 region: CASSLTSGIYNEQFF. Written as DNA, the CDR3 is TGTGCCAGCAGTTTGACTAGCGGGATTTACAATGAGCAGTTCTTC.

The chain has TRBV18 and TRBJ2-7, with TRBD1 as a possible D gene (6 bases). CDR1 and CDR2 (germline): KGHSH, LQKENI. The CDR3 runs to 16 residues. Trimming removed 6 bases from V and 2 bases from J, with 20 bases in between. The DNA of the CDR3 is TGTGCCAGCTCGAAAGGGCCACAGGGAAACGCCTACGAGCAGTACTTC. Its protein is CASSKGPQGNAYEQYF.

The V call is TRBV18, the J call TRBJ1-1; D is possibly TRBD1 (6 bases). This CDR3 has 15 residues. Germline V CDR1 and CDR2: KGHSH, LQKENI. The ends were cut back, 2 bases at V and 4 bases at J, with 14 bases in the middle. The CDR3 reads CASSPNREGGTEAFF. CDR3 coding DNA: TGTGCCAGCTCACCAAACAGGGAGGGTGGCACTGAAGCTTTCTTT.

The V and J genes are TRBV14 and TRBJ1-4; tentatively, D is TRBD1 (6 bases). Germline lookup yields CDR1 SGHDN and CDR2 FVKESK. Deletions cut 0 bases from V and 3 bases from J, with 17 bases between. This CDR3 spans 18 amino acids. In DNA, the CDR3 is TGTGCCAGCAGCCAAGATCTTGGGTCAGGGGCGGCTAATGAAAAACTGTTTTTT. This codes for CASSQDLGSGAANEKLFF.

CDR3 nucleotide sequence: TGTGCCAGCAGCCCTTATCAGGGGGCATTCGGAACCGGGGAGCTGTTTTTT. Translation: CASSPYQGAFGTGELFF. This rearrangement joins TRBV7-3 to TRBJ2-2, with 8 bases aligning to TRBD1. Germline-derived CDR1 and CDR2 are SGHTA and FQGTGA. Trimming cost V 5 bases and J 5 bases; bases outside gene matches: 13. CDR3 size: 17 residues.

The chain couples TRBV25-1 to TRBJ2-1, with 8 bases matching TRBD1. Germline-derived CDR1 and CDR2 are MGHDK and SYGVNS. Trimming removed 5 bases from V and 8 bases from J; junction bases left unmatched: 8. The CDR3 is 14 amino acids. The CDR3 DNA reads TGTGCCAGCAGTACCCGGACAGGGCGGGATGAGCAGTTCTTC. Protein product: CASSTRTGRDEQFF.

This clone was detected a few times. The chain carries TRBV30 and TRBJ2-2, with TRBD2 as a possible D gene (5 bases). The germline V gene encodes CDR1 GTSNPN and CDR2 SVGIG (reference sequence). The CDR3 has 14 amino acids. V was trimmed by 5 bases and J by 0 bases, leaving 10 bases between them. The CDR3 is CAWQEGTNTGELFF. DNA for the CDR3: TGTGCCTGGCAAGAGGGCACGAACACCGGGGAGCTGTTTTTT. Complete variable domain (other parts from reference TRBV30 and TRBJ2-2): SQTIHQWPATLVQPVGSPLSLECTVEGTSNPNLYWYRQAAGRGLQLLFYSVGIGQISSEVPQNLSASRPQDRQFILSSKKLLLSDSGFYLCAWQEGTNTGELFFGEGSRLTVL.

V gene TRBV9 combines with J gene TRBJ2-1; perhaps TRBD2 as D (6 bases). CDR3 length equals 15 residues. V lost 3 bases to trimming and J lost 2 bases, with 12 bases between them. Germline CDR1 and CDR2: SGDLS and YYNGEE. As DNA, the CDR3 is TGTGCCAGCAGCGCGTCGGGAGAGACCTACAATGAGCAGTTCTTC. Translating it yields CASSASGETYNEQFF.

This sequence joins TRBV29-1 and TRBJ2-7; TRBD1 aligns across 7 bases. The CDR3 sequence is 13 residues long. CDR1 is SQVTM and CDR2 is ANQGSEA in the germline V gene. J was trimmed by 0 bases and V by 6 bases; bases with no gene match: 5. The DNA for the CDR3 is TGCAGCGTAGAGACAGGGACCTCCTACGAGCAGTACTTC. Encoded protein: CSVETGTSYEQYF.

A remark on this clone: Within the sample, other DNA sequences also encode this same CDR3. This chain links TRBV11-2 with TRBJ1-6, with D tentatively TRBD1 (5 bases). This CDR3 spans 17 amino acids. From germline, CDR1 is SGHAT and CDR2 FQNNGV. V lost 5 bases and J lost 4, with 18 bases in between. The CDR3 is CASSQRGNPLYNSPLHF. The CDR3 DNA is TGTGCCAGCAGCCAACGGGGGAACCCCCTTTATAATTCACCCCTCCACTTT.

The CDR3 loop is CASSSDRGETQYF. The CDR3 region has the DNA TGTGCCAGCAGCTCAGACAGGGGGGAGACCCAGTACTTC. This chain connects TRBV5-5 to TRBJ2-5; 9 nucleotides agree with TRBD1. J was trimmed by 5 bases and V by 3 bases; bases with no gene match: 2. The CDR3 consists of 13 residues. Germline V gene data show CDR1 as SGHKS and CDR2 as YYEKEE (reference sequence).